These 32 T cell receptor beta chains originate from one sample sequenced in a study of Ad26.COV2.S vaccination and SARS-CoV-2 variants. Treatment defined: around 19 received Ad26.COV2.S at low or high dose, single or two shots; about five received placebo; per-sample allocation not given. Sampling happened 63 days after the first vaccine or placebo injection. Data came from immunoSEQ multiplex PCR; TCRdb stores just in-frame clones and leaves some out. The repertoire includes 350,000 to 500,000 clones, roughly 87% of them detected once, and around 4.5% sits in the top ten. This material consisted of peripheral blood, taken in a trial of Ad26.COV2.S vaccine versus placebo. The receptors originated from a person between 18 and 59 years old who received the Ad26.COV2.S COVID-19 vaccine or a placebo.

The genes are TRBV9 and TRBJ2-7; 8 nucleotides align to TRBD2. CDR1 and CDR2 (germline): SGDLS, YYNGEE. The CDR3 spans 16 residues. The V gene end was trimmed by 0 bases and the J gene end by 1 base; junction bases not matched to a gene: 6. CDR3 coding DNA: TGTGCCAGCAGCGTAGACGGCGGGGGGCTTTCCTACGAGCAGTACTTC. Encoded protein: CASSVDGGGLSYEQYF. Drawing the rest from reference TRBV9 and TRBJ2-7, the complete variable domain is DSGVTQTPKHLITATGQRVTLRCSPRSGDLSVYWYQQSLDQGLQFLIQYYNGEERAKGNILERFSAQQFPDLHSELNLSSLELGDSALYFCASSVDGGGLSYEQYFGPGTRLTVT.

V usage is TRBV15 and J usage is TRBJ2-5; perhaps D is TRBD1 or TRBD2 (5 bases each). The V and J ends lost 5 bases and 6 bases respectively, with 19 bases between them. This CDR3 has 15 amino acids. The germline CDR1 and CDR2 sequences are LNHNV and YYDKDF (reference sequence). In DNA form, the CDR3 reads TGTGCCACCAGCTCCGGATTGACGGGGCGGAAGACCCAGTACTTC. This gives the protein CATSSGLTGRKTQYF.

The CDR3 nucleotides read TGTGCCAGCAGCGGACCGGGACTAGCGGGCGAAGATACGCAGTATTTT. This gives the protein CASSGPGLAGEDTQYF. The J gene is TRBJ2-3, the V gene TRBV5-6; TRBD2 matches 12 bases. The CDR3 contains 16 residues. Germline trimming cut 4 bases from V and 5 bases from J; bases unmatched to any gene: 8. Germline V gene data show CDR1 as SGHDT and CDR2 as YYEEEE.

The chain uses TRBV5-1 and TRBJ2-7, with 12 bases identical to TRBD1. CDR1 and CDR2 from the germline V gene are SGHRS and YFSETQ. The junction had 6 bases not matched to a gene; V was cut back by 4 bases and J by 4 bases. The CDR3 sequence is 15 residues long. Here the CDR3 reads CASSMGTGGRYEQYF. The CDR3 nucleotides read TGCGCCAGCAGCATGGGGACAGGGGGCCGTTACGAGCAGTACTTC.

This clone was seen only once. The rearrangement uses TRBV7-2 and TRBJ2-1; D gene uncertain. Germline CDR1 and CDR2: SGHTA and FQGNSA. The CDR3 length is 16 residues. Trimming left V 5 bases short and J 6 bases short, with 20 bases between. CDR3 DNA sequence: TGTGCCAGCAGCCAACTCGCGTCCTACATGCTCAATGAGCAGTTCTTC. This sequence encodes CASSQLASYMLNEQFF. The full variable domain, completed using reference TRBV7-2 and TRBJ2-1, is GAGVSQSPSNKVTEKGKDVELRCDPISGHTALYWYRQSLGQGLEFLIYFQGNSAPDKSGLPSDRFSAERTGGSVSTLTIQRTQQEDSAVYLCASSQLASYMLNEQFFGPGTRLTVL.

The CDR3 sequence is CASSFPSMGVWQPQHF. CDR3 coding DNA: TGTGCCAGCAGTTTCCCCTCGATGGGGGTGTGGCAGCCCCAGCATTTT. The chain employs TRBV27 and TRBJ1-5, with D maybe TRBD1 (5 bases). The CDR3 consists of 16 residues. Germline CDR1 reads MNHEY; CDR2 reads SMNVEV (reference sequence). The V gene lost 3 bases and the J gene lost 7 bases, with 19 bases spanning the gap.

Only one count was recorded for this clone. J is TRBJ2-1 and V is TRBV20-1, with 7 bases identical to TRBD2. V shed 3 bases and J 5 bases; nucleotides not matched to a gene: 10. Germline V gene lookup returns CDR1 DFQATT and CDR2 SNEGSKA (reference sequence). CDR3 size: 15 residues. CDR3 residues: CSASDGGSGDNEQFF. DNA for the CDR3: TGCAGTGCTAGTGACGGCGGGAGCGGAGACAATGAGCAGTTCTTC.

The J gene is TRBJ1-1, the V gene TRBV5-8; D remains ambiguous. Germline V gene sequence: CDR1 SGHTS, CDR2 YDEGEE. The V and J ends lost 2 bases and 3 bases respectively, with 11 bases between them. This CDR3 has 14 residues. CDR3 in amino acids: CASSLMREHTEAFF. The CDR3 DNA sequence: TGTGCCAGCAGCTTAATGAGGGAGCACACTGAAGCTTTCTTT.

As DNA, the CDR3 is TGTGCCAGCAGTTTAAGGGGCCGGGAGGGAGATAATGGCTACACCTTC. It codes for CASSLRGREGDNGYTF. V is TRBV27 and J is TRBJ1-2, with D maybe TRBD1 (5 bases). The CDR3 contains 16 residues. V was trimmed by 2 bases and J by 6 bases, leaving 19 bases between them. The V gene's germline CDR1 is MNHEY and CDR2 SMNVEV (reference sequence).

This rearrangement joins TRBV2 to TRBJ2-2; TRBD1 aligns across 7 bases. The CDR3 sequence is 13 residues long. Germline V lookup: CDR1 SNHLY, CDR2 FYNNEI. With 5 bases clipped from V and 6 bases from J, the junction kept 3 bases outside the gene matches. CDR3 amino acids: CASSSDRAGELFF. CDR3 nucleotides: TGTGCCAGCAGTTCAGACAGGGCCGGGGAGCTGTTTTTT.

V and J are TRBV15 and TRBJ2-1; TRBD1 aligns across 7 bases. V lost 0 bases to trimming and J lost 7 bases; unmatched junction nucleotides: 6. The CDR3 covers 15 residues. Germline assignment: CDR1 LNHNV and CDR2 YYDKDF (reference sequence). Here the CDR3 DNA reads TGTGCCACCAGCAGAGATAACAAGGGGGCTAATGAGCAGTTCTTC. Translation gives CATSRDNKGANEQFF.

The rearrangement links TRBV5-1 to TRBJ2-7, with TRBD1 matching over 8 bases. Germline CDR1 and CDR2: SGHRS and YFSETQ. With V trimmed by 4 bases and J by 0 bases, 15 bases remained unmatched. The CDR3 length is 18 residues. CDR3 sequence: CASSTPPTPDRGSYEQYF. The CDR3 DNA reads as TGCGCCAGCAGCACACCACCCACCCCCGACAGGGGCTCCTACGAGCAGTACTTC. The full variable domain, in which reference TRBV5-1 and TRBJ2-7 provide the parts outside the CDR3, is KAGVTQTPRYLIKTRGQQVTLSCSPISGHRSVSWYQQTPGQGLQFLFEYFSETQRNKGNFPGRFSGRQFSNSRSEMNVSTLELGDSALYLCASSTPPTPDRGSYEQYFGPGTRLTVT.

The CDR3 bases are TGTGCCAGCAGCCCTCCAGCGGGACGCTACAATGAGCAGTTCTTC. This encodes CASSPPAGRYNEQFF. The gene calls are TRBV3-1 (or the pseudogene TRBV3-2) and TRBJ2-1; 7 nucleotides match TRBD2. The length of the CDR3 is 15 residues. The junction had 6 bases not matched to a gene; V was cut back by 4 bases and J by 3 bases. CDR1 and CDR2 from the germline V gene are LGHDT and YNNKEL (reference sequence).

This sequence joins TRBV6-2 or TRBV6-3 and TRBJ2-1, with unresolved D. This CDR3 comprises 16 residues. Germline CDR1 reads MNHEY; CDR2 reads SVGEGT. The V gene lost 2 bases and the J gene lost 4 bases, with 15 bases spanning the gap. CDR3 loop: CASSYNPLVGYNEQFF. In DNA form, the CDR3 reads TGTGCCAGCAGTTACAACCCCCTGGTTGGTTACAATGAGCAGTTCTTC.

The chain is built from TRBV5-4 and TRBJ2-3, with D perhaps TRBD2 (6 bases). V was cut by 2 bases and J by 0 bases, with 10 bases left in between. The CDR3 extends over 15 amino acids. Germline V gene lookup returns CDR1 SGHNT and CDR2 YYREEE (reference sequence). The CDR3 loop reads CASSFGGASTDTQYF. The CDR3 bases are TGTGCCAGCAGCTTCGGGGGTGCTAGCACAGATACGCAGTATTTT.

In nucleotides, the CDR3 is TGTGCCAGCAGCGTAGACGGGGTCCCCTACGAGCAGTACTTC. Protein product: CASSVDGVPYEQYF. The rearrangement uses TRBV9 and TRBJ2-7, with a weak D call TRBD2 (5 bases). This CDR3 comprises 14 residues. Per the germline V gene, CDR1 is SGDLS and CDR2 is YYNGEE. V was trimmed by 0 bases and J by 2 bases, leaving 9 bases between them.

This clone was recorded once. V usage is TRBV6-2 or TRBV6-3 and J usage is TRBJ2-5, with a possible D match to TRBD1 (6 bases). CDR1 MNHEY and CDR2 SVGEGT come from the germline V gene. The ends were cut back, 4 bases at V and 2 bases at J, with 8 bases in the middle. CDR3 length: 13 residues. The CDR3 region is CASSWTAQETQYF. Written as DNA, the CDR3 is TGTGCCAGCAGTTGGACAGCACAAGAGACCCAGTACTTC.

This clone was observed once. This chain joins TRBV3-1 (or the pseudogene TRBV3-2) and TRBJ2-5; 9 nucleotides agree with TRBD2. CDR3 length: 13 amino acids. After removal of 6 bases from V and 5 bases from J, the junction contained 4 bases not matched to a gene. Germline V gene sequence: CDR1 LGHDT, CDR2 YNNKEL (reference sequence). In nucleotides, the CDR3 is TGTGCCAGCAGTCTAGCGGGATCTGAGACCCAGTACTTC. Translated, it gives CASSLAGSETQYF.

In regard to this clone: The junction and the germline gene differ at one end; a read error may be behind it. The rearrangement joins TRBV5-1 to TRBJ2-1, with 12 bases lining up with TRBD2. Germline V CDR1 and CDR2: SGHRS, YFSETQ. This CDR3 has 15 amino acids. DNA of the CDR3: TGCGCCAGCAGCTTGGTGACTAGCGGGAGTTCCGCGGGACTCTTC. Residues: CASSLVTSGSSAGLF.

The CDR3 protein is CASSYGEGAKFNYGYTF. The CDR3 nucleotides are TGTGCCAGCAGTTACGGGGAGGGGGCCAAGTTCAACTATGGCTACACCTTC. V gene TRBV6-2 or TRBV6-3 combines with J gene TRBJ1-2; 7 nucleotides align to TRBD1. J lost 2 bases, V lost 2 bases, and 11 bases had no gene match. The CDR3 has 17 residues. Germline loops: CDR1 MNHEY, CDR2 SVGEGT.

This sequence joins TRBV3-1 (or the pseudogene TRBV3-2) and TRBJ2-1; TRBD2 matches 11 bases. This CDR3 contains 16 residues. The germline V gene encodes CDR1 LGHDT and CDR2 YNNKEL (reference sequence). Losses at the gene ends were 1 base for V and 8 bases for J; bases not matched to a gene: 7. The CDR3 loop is CASSQVIAGGPDEQFF. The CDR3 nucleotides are TGTGCCAGCAGCCAAGTAATAGCGGGAGGGCCGGATGAGCAGTTCTTC.

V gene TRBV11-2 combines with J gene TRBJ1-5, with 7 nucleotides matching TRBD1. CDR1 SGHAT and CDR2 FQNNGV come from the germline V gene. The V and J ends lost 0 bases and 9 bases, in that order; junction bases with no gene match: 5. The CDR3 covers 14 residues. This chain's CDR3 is CASSLDPTGWPQHF. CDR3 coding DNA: TGTGCCAGCAGCTTAGATCCGACAGGGTGGCCCCAGCATTTT. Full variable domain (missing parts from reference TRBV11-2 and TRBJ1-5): EAGVAQSPRYKIIEKRQSVAFWCNPISGHATLYWYQQILGQGPKLLIQFQNNGVVDDSQLPKDRFSAERLKGVDSTLKIQPAKLEDSAVYLCASSLDPTGWPQHFGDGTRLSIL.

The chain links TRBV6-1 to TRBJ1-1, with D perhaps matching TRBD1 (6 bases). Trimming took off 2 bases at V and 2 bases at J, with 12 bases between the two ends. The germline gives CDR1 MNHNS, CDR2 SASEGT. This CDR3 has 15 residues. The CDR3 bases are TGTGCCAGCAGTGAATTCGGGGGGCCAAACACTGAAGCTTTCTTT. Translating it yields CASSEFGGPNTEAFF.

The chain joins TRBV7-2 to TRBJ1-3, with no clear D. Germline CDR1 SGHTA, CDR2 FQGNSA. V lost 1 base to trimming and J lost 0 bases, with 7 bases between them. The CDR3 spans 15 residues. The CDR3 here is CASSLGESSGNTIYF. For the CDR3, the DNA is TGTGCCAGCAGCTTAGGAGAAAGCTCTGGAAACACCATATATTTT.

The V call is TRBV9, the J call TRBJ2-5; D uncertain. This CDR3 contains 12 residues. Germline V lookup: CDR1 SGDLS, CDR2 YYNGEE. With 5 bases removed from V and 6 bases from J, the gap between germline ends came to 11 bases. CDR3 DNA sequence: TGTGCCAGCAGTCCGAACTCCCAGACCCAGTACTTC. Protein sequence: CASSPNSQTQYF.

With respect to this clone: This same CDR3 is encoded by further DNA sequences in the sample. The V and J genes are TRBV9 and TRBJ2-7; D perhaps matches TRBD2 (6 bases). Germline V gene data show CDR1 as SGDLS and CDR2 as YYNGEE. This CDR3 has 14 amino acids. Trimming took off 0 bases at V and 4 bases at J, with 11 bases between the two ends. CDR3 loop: CASSVATGGYEQYF. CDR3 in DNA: TGTGCCAGCAGCGTAGCTACCGGGGGATACGAGCAGTACTTC.

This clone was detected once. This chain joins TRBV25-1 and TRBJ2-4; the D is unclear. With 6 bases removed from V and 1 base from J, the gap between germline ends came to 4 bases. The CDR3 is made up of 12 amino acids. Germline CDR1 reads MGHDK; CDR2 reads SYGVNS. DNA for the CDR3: TGTGCCAGCAGAGGGGCCAAAAACATTCAGTACTTC. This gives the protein CASRGAKNIQYF.

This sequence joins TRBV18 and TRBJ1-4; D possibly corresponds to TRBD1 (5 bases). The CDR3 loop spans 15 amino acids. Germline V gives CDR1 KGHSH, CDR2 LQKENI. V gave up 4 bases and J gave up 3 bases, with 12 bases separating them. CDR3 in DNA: TGTGCCAGCTCACGGGAACAGGACTCTAATGAAAAACTGTTTTTT. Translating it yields CASSREQDSNEKLFF. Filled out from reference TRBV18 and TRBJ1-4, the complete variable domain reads NAGVMQNPRHLVRRRGQEARLRCSPMKGHSHVYWYRQLPEEGLKFMVYLQKENIIDESGMPKERFSAEFPKEGPSILRIQQVVRGDSAAYFCASSREQDSNEKLFFGSGTQLSVL.

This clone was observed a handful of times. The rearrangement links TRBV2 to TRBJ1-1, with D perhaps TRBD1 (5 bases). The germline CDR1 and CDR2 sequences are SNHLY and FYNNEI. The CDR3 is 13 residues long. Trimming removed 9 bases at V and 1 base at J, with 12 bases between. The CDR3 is CASALGENTEAFF. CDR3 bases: TGTGCCAGTGCGCTAGGGGAGAACACTGAAGCTTTCTTT.

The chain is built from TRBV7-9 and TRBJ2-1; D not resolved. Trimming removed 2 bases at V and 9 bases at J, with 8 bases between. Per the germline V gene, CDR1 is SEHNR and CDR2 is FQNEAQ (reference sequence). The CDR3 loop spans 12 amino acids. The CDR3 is CASSLSPGEQFF. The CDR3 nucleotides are TGTGCCAGCAGCTTATCCCCCGGTGAGCAGTTCTTC.

The chain's CDR3 is CASSYLAGSRNEQFF. The CDR3 region has the DNA TGTGCCAGCAGTTACCTAGCGGGTTCCCGAAATGAGCAGTTCTTC. The chain carries TRBV6-2 or TRBV6-3 and TRBJ2-1; 8 bases are a match to TRBD2. CDR1 MNHEY and CDR2 SVGEGT come from the germline V gene. This CDR3 is 15 amino acids long. V lost 2 bases to trimming and J lost 7 bases; unmatched junction nucleotides: 7.

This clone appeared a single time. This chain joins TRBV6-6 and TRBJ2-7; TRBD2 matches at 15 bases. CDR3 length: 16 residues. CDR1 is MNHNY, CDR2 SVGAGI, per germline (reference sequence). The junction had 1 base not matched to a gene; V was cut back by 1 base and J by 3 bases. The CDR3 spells CASSYLGLAGGYEQYF. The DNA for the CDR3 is TGTGCCAGCAGTTACTTGGGACTAGCGGGAGGCTACGAGCAGTACTTC.